These T cell receptor beta chains were read from a single sample in a study of shared clonotypes between healthy human individuals. Data came from immunoSEQ multiplex PCR; TCRdb stores just in-frame clones and leaves some out. The sample records under 600,000 clones, approximately 95% being singletons. Sequenced input: naive CD4+ T cells sorted from blood. Receptor source: a woman in her twenties or thirties in good health. Each CDR3 is given with its conserved first and last residue. The D gene is left open where the match is weak. Some rows have no size entry. The others give once, few or many, or a class for an expanded clone.

clone size	D gene	V gene	J gene	CDR3 protein	CDR3 DNA
NA	TRBD1	TRBV18	TRBJ1-4	CASSLTAGTVNEKLFF	TGTGCCAGCTCACTTACGGCCGGGACAGTCAATGAAAAACTGTTTTTT
NA	NA	TRBV6-6	TRBJ1-2	CASRFQGRPNYGYTF	TGTGCCAGCAGATTCCAGGGGAGACCCAACTATGGCTACACCTTC
NA	TRBD2	TRBV28	TRBJ2-7	CASSPLAGGPYEQYF	TGTGCCAGCAGTCCACTAGCGGGAGGCCCCTACGAGCAGTACTTC
NA	TRBD2	TRBV19	TRBJ2-2	CASSMRWSGANTGELFF	TGTGCCAGTAGTATGAGATGGAGCGGGGCAAACACCGGGGAGCTGTTTTTT
NA	TRBD1	TRBV28	TRBJ1-5	CASSFWIGDRVNQPQHF	TGTGCCAGCAGTTTTTGGATAGGGGACAGGGTCAATCAGCCCCAGCATTTT
NA	NA	TRBV6-1	TRBJ2-4	CASSEIGRSNIQYF	TGTGCCAGCAGTGAAATCGGGAGATCAAACATTCAGTACTTC
NA	NA	TRBV5-1	TRBJ1-3	CASSLGSDGNTIYF	TGCGCCAGCAGCTTGGGCAGCGATGGAAACACCATATATTTT
NA	NA	TRBV19	TRBJ1-4	CASSAQASSEKLFF	TGTGCCAGTAGTGCACAGGCTTCCTCCGAAAAACTGTTTTTT
NA	TRBD2	TRBV6-1	TRBJ2-7	CASLEGSAAGGQYF	TGTGCCAGCCTAGAGGGCAGTGCCGCGGGGGGTCAGTACTTC
NA	TRBD2	TRBV18	TRBJ2-7	CASSPPGTSGTYEQYF	TGTGCCAGCTCACCCCCAGGGACTAGCGGGACCTACGAGCAGTACTTC
once	TRBD1	TRBV2	TRBJ1-2	CASMWTGYGYTF	TGTGCCAGCATGTGGACAGGCTATGGCTACACCTTC
few	NA	TRBV4-1	TRBJ1-2	CASSQDQGVYGYTF	TGCGCCAGCAGCCAAGATCAAGGGGTGTATGGCTACACCTTC
few	NA	TRBV7-9	TRBJ1-2	CASSLASGGYTF	TGTGCCAGCAGCTTAGCCTCCGGTGGCTACACCTTC
NA	NA	TRBV10-2	TRBJ2-3	CASIEKGEWTDTQYF	TGCGCCAGCATCGAGAAAGGGGAATGGACAGATACGCAGTATTTT
once	NA	TRBV28	TRBJ2-1	CASKAGTTNHNEQFF	TGTGCCAGCAAAGCCGGGACAACCAATCACAATGAGCAGTTCTTC
NA	NA	TRBV7-8	TRBJ2-1	CASSHYNEQFF	TGTGCCAGCAGCCATTACAATGAGCAGTTCTTC
NA	NA	TRBV19	TRBJ1-5	CASSISSGDQPQHF	TGTGCCAGTAGTATAAGTTCTGGGGATCAGCCCCAGCATTTT
NA	NA	TRBV25-1	TRBJ1-1	CASSDLQGMDTEAFF	TGTGCCAGCAGTGACCTACAGGGTATGGACACTGAAGCTTTCTTT
NA	NA	TRBV5-1	TRBJ2-3	CASSFVGSSTDTQYF	TGCGCCAGCAGCTTTGTAGGGAGTAGCACAGATACGCAGTATTTT
NA	TRBD2	TRBV28	TRBJ2-1	CASARRGGRATYNEQFF	TGTGCCAGCGCAAGAAGGGGCGGGAGAGCCACCTACAATGAGCAGTTCTTC
few	TRBD1	TRBV9	TRBJ1-2	CASTRTGTGGNYGYTF	TGTGCCAGCACCCGAACCGGGACAGGGGGCAACTATGGCTACACCTTC
NA	TRBD1	TRBV5-1	TRBJ2-1	CASSLGQGALSEQFF	TGCGCCAGCAGCTTGGGACAGGGGGCCTTAAGTGAGCAGTTCTTC
NA	NA	TRBV5-1	TRBJ2-7	CASSLSTTGARRDEQYF	TGCGCCAGCAGCCTGAGCACCACAGGGGCCAGGAGGGACGAGCAGTACTTC
NA	TRBD2	TRBV2	TRBJ2-1	CASRQRTSGFLENNEQFF	TGTGCCAGCAGGCAACGGACTAGCGGCTTCCTGGAGAACAATGAGCAGTTCTTC
NA	TRBD1	TRBV19	TRBJ1-3	CASSPGQGQFSPGNTIYF	TGTGCCAGTAGTCCCGGACAGGGGCAATTTTCTCCCGGAAACACCATATATTTT
NA	TRBD1	TRBV6-5	TRBJ1-6	CASSLQDRTGSPLHF	TGTGCCAGCAGTCTCCAGGACAGGACAGGGTCACCCCTCCACTTT
once	NA	TRBV6-4	TRBJ2-1	CASSEGGFYNEQFF	TGTGCCAGCAGTGAGGGCGGCTTTTACAATGAGCAGTTCTTC